This T cell receptor beta chain was documented in a study of blood T cell repertoires in COVID-19. About the research overall: Acute-phase and convalescent COVID-19 samples originated in the United States, Italy and Spain.

In the study's own analysis: Amplifying reference gene primers gave estimates of nucleated cell counts. The repertoire was sequenced with immunoSEQ multiplex PCR; TCRdb's copy has only in-frame clones and lacks some. Clone size and V and J calls were adopted from that table, with D and trimming inferred from the DNA. The sample yields about 130,000 clones, roughly 84% seen once. This clone was detected only once. Sequencing was carried out using peripheral blood. The receptor was isolated from a woman aged 80 or older with acute or convalescent COVID-19.

CDR3 coding DNA: TGTGCCAGCAGCCAAGACAGGGTCCCAACAGATACGCAGTATTTT. As protein: CASSQDRVPTDTQYF. The rearrangement joins TRBV7-8 to TRBJ2-3; 7 bases map to TRBD1. CDR1 and CDR2 (germline): SGHVS, FQNEAQ. V shed 5 bases, J shed 3 bases, and the junction held 8 bases outside the gene matches. The CDR3 covers 15 residues.